This is a list of T cell receptor beta chains from one sample in a study of blood T cell repertoires in COVID-19. Produced via immunoSEQ multiplex PCR; TCRdb's table is partial and in-frame only. The data show about 440,000 clones, 88% seen once. What was sequenced was peripheral blood. The source of these receptors is a woman aged 45-65 years with COVID-19, enrolled during active disease. The CDR3 runs from the conserved cysteine through the conserved F or W. The D gene is left open where the match is weak. The listing skips clone size in some rows; elsewhere it reads once, few, many or a size class.

>.|TRBV10-3|.|TRBJ1-2
TGTGCCATCAGTGAGTCCCGGGGCTACACCTTC
CAISESRGYTF
>TRBD1|TRBV7-8|.|TRBJ1-1
TGTGCCAGCAGCTTTGGACAGGGGGCGCAGACTGAAGCTTTCTTT
CASSFGQGAQTEAFF
>TRBD1|TRBV2|.|TRBJ1-1
TGTGCCAGCAGAGTTGACAGGGGCCGTGGCACTGAAGCTTTCTTT
CASRVDRGRGTEAFF
>.|TRBV2|.|TRBJ1-4
TGTGCCAGCTTGGGCCAGGGACTGCCCCATGAAAAACTGTTTTTT
CASLGQGLPHEKLFF
>TRBD2|TRBV5-4|.|TRBJ2-1
TGTGCCAGCAGCCCCGGGACTAGCGGGGGGGCCAATGAGCAGTTCTTC
CASSPGTSGGANEQFF
>.|TRBV7-9|.|TRBJ1-1
TGTGCCAGCGGGCCGGACAGAGGTTTAAACACTGAAGCTTTCTTT
CASGPDRGLNTEAFF
>TRBD1|TRBV28|.|TRBJ1-2
TGTGCCAGCAGTTTGTGGGGACAGGGGGCAGGAGGGCACTATGGCTACACCTTC
CASSLWGQGAGGHYGYTF
>TRBD2|TRBV9|once|TRBJ2-5
TGTGCCAGCAGCGTAGTAGCGGGGAAAGGGGAGACCCAGTACTTC
CASSVVAGKGETQYF
>TRBD2|TRBV9|.|TRBJ2-1
TGTGCCAGCAGCGTTGGCGGGGGGTCCTACAATGAGCAGTTCTTC
CASSVGGGSYNEQFF
>TRBD1|TRBV6-5|.|TRBJ1-2
TGTGCCAGCAGTTACCGGGACAGGGGCGGCTACACCTTC
CASSYRDRGGYTF
>.|TRBV19|.|TRBJ2-7
TGTGCCAGTAGTATAGACAGTTCCTCCTACGAGCAGTACTTC
CASSIDSSSYEQYF
>.|TRBV2|.|TRBJ1-2
TGTGCCACCACACCGGTAACCGGCTCTAGAGGCTACACCTTC
CATTPVTGSRGYTF
>TRBD1|TRBV11-3|.|TRBJ2-1
TGTGCCAGCAGCTTAGGCGGATACAGGGGAAATGAGCAGTTCTTC
CASSLGGYRGNEQFF
>.|TRBV28|.|TRBJ1-5
TGTGCCAGCAGTTTCCCCCCGGGAAGGCTCAATCAGCCCCAGCATTTT
CASSFPPGRLNQPQHF
>.|TRBV28|.|TRBJ1-1
TGTGCCAGCAGGGGAGGGGGAACTGAAGCTTTCTTT
CASRGGGTEAFF
>.|TRBV10-3|.|TRBJ1-1
TGTGCCACTGCCAGAATTGGCACGCTGAACACTGAAGCTTTCTTT
CATARIGTLNTEAFF
>.|TRBV18|.|TRBJ1-4
TGTGCCAGCTCGCCGTTTTCAGGGACAACTAATGAAAAACTGTTTTTT
CASSPFSGTTNEKLFF
>.|TRBV6-5|.|TRBJ1-2
TGTGCCAGCAGTTACTCTCAGGGACACGGCTACACCTTC
CASSYSQGHGYTF
>.|TRBV30|.|TRBJ1-4
TGTGCCTGGAGTGTACGTCGGACTAATGAAAAACTGTTTTTT
CAWSVRRTNEKLFF
>.|TRBV3-1/TRBV3-2|few|TRBJ1-1
TGTGCCAGCAGCCCCCGACCAGGGGCGTCTGAAGCTTTCTTT
CASSPRPGASEAFF
>TRBD2|TRBV9|.|TRBJ2-3
TGTGCCAGCAGCGTAGGCCTAGCGGTAACAGATACGCAGTATTTT
CASSVGLAVTDTQYF
>.|TRBV23-1|.|TRBJ2-7
TGCGCCAGTAGGAGCGGTTCCGGCCCCTACGAGCAGTACTTC
CASRSGSGPYEQYF
>TRBD1|TRBV2|.|TRBJ1-1
TGTGCCAGCAGTCGGGAGTGGACAGGAGGAACTGAAGCTTTCTTT
CASSREWTGGTEAFF
>.|TRBV21-1|.|TRBJ1-2
TGTGCCAGCATTTCCAGCGGGAGGGATGGCTACACCTTC
CASISSGRDGYTF
>.|TRBV4-1|.|TRBJ1-2
TGCGCCAGCAGCCAAGATATCCCCGGACTGGGTGGCTACACCTTC
CASSQDIPGLGGYTF
>TRBD1|TRBV18|.|TRBJ1-6
TGTGCCAGCTCACCAACCACAGGGGGCTGGTCACCCCTCCACTTT
CASSPTTGGWSPLHF
>.|TRBV11-3|.|TRBJ2-5
TGTGCCAGCAGCTACGGGAGTAGAGAGACCCAGTACTTC
CASSYGSRETQYF
>TRBD1|TRBV11-2|few|TRBJ2-1
TGTGCCAGCATGACGGGACAGTTGTCGGGTGAGCAGTTCTTC
CASMTGQLSGEQFF
>.|TRBV29-1|once|TRBJ2-5
TGCAGTGCTGGGGCGTACCAAGAGACCCAGTACTTC
CSAGAYQETQYF
>.|TRBV5-6|.|TRBJ2-2
TGTGCCAGCAGCTCTAGCTTCCTCGGGGGGGAGCTGTTTTTT
CASSSSFLGGELFF
>TRBD1|TRBV5-1|.|TRBJ2-3
TGCGCCAGCAGCTGGAAGGGACAGGGGAGAGATACGCAGTATTTT
CASSWKGQGRDTQYF
>.|TRBV19|.|TRBJ1-1
TGTGCCAGTACGACAGACCTTAATGAAGCTTTCTTT
CASTTDLNEAFF
>TRBD1|TRBV28|.|TRBJ1-4
TGTGCCAGCAGTCGTGGACAGGGAGTCACTAATGAAAAACTGTTTTTT
CASSRGQGVTNEKLFF
>.|TRBV7-9|.|TRBJ2-7
TGTGCCAGCAGCTCTTCGAGGGGGGAGCAGTACTTC
CASSSSRGEQYF
>TRBD2|TRBV5-4|.|TRBJ2-3
TGTGCCAGCAGCCTCCGGGCGACTAGCGCAGATACGCAGTATTTT
CASSLRATSADTQYF